The next 14 T cell receptor beta chains were all read from a single sample in a study of blood T cell repertoires in COVID-19. Assay used: immunoSEQ multiplex PCR; TCRdb lists only in-frame clones, some missing. The data contain 40,000 to 55,000 clones, 65% to 85% of them singletons. The source material was peripheral blood. The origin of the receptors is a man in his fifties or sixties with active COVID-19.

The chain links TRBV12-3 or TRBV12-4 to TRBJ2-7; 10 nucleotides align to TRBD2. There are 13 residues in the CDR3. Trimming took 6 bases from V and 7 from J; bases not matched to a gene: 6. CDR3 region: CASSSSLAGEQYF. DNA for the CDR3: TGTGCCAGCAGCTCCTCACTAGCGGGGGAGCAGTACTTC.

The rearrangement joins TRBV4-1 to TRBJ2-7; D unclear. The V and J ends lost 0 bases and 5 bases respectively, with 14 bases between them. This CDR3 is 15 amino acids long. The V gene's germline CDR1 is MGHRA and CDR2 YSYEKL. The CDR3 sequence: CASSQDRSSRNEQYF. CDR3 nucleotide sequence: TGCGCCAGCAGCCAAGATCGGAGTAGCCGCAACGAGCAGTACTTC.

The rearrangement uses TRBV15 and TRBJ1-4; D is uncertain. Trimming removed 5 bases at V and 4 bases at J, with 14 bases between. CDR1 is LNHNV, CDR2 YYDKDF, per germline (reference sequence). The CDR3 is 15 residues long. The CDR3 region is CATSFPGEGNEKLFF. CDR3 in DNA: TGTGCCACCAGCTTCCCAGGCGAGGGTAATGAAAAACTGTTTTTT.

The CDR3 DNA sequence: TGTGCCAGCAGCTGGGACAGGGCGCTCTACGAGCAGTACTTC. Protein sequence: CASSWDRALYEQYF. V gene TRBV5-5 combines with J gene TRBJ2-7, with 9 nucleotides matching TRBD1. Looked up from germline, CDR1 is SGHKS and CDR2 is YYEKEE (reference sequence). With V trimmed by 3 bases and J by 3 bases, 4 bases remained unmatched. The CDR3 is 14 residues long.

The chain couples TRBV19 to TRBJ1-1; maybe TRBD1 (5 bases). There are 14 residues in the CDR3. Germline V gene sequence: CDR1 LNHDA, CDR2 SQIVND (reference sequence). V lost 3 bases to trimming and J lost 4 bases, with 12 bases between them. The CDR3: CASSIQVQGTEAFF. CDR3 nucleotide sequence: TGTGCCAGTAGTATCCAGGTCCAGGGCACTGAAGCTTTCTTT. Combining the CDR3 with reference TRBV19 and TRBJ1-1 gives the whole variable domain DGGITQSPKYLFRKEGQNVTLSCEQNLNHDAMYWYRQDPGQGLRLIYYSQIVNDFQKGDIAEGYSVSREKKESFPLTVTSAQKNPTAFYLCASSIQVQGTEAFFGQGTRLTVV.

The V and J genes are TRBV18 and TRBJ1-1; D perhaps matches TRBD1 (5 bases). Per germline, CDR1 KGHSH and CDR2 LQKENI. This CDR3 has 16 residues. Trimming pared 2 bases from V and 1 base from J, leaving 14 bases between. CDR3 sequence: CASSPFGPGSNTEAFF. CDR3 DNA: TGTGCCAGCTCACCATTTGGTCCAGGGTCGAACACTGAAGCTTTCTTT.

This chain joins TRBV18 and TRBJ1-1; D gene ambiguous. Germline V gives CDR1 KGHSH, CDR2 LQKENI. V lost 2 bases and J lost 6, with 10 bases in between. CDR3 length equals 13 residues. For the CDR3, the DNA is TGTGCCAGCTCACCAGGCAGAGAGGCTGAAGCTTTCTTT. It specifies CASSPGREAEAFF.

Concerning this clone itself: At one end the junction does not follow the germline gene, possibly because of a read error. V usage is TRBV4-1 and J usage is TRBJ1-5, with TRBD1 identical over 9 bases. The CDR3 has 18 residues. CDR1 and CDR2 (germline): MGHRA, YSYEKL. The CDR3 sequence is CASSPLGGTGRLGTPNNF. The CDR3 nucleotides are TGCGCCAGCAGCCCTCTTGGTGGGACAGGGCGGCTGGGGACGCCCAATAATTTT.

This rearrangement joins TRBV5-1 to TRBJ2-1; possibly TRBD1 for D (5 bases). The germline V gene encodes CDR1 SGHRS and CDR2 YFSETQ. With 4 bases removed from V and 6 bases from J, the gap between germline ends came to 11 bases. The length of the CDR3 is 13 residues. The CDR3 nucleotides read TGCGCCAGCAGCCAGGACATCTCCAATGAGCAGTTCTTC. Its translation is CASSQDISNEQFF.

This clone showed up just once. CDR3 protein: CASSDPFNTIYF. Written as DNA, the CDR3 is TGTGCCAGCAGTGATCCCTTCAACACCATATATTTT. The chain is built from TRBV6-1 and TRBJ1-3; D unresolved. V was trimmed by 3 bases and J by 7 bases, leaving 7 bases between them. Germline CDR1 MNHNS, CDR2 SASEGT. The CDR3 sequence is 12 residues long.

This chain uses TRBV6-2 or TRBV6-3 with TRBJ2-5; possibly TRBD2 for D (5 bases). The CDR3 is 14 amino acids. CDR1 MNHEY and CDR2 SVGEGT come from the germline V gene. The V gene lost 3 bases and the J gene lost 2 bases, with 10 bases spanning the gap. CDR3 bases: TGTGCCAGCAGTTATAGCGTGGTTCAAGAGACCCAGTACTTC. Translation gives CASSYSVVQETQYF.

The chain joins TRBV4-3 to TRBJ2-4; 7 nucleotides agree with TRBD2. The germline gives CDR1 LGHNA, CDR2 YSLEER. CDR3 length equals 17 residues. J was trimmed by 6 bases and V by 0 bases; bases with no gene match: 11. The CDR3 reads CASSQEPPGGGGNIQYF. The CDR3 DNA reads TGCGCCAGCAGCCAAGAACCGCCAGGTGGCGGGGGAAACATTCAGTACTTC.

A few counts support this clone. J is TRBJ1-2 and V is TRBV19; possibly TRBD1 for D (5 bases). CDR1 and CDR2 from the germline V gene are LNHDA and SQIVND (reference sequence). The CDR3 sequence is 14 residues long. The V and J ends lost 3 bases and 5 bases respectively, with 13 bases between them. CDR3 bases: TGTGCCAGTAGTATTGAGCAGGGAGGATATGGCTACACCTTC. This translates into CASSIEQGGYGYTF.

This chain connects TRBV28 to TRBJ1-5; TRBD1 matches at 10 bases. Germline lookup yields CDR1 MDHEN and CDR2 SYDVKM. This CDR3 has 15 residues. V shed 8 bases, J shed 7 bases, and the junction held 11 bases outside the gene matches. DNA for the CDR3: TGTGCCAGCTTGAGCCCGGGACAGGGGAAACAGCCCCAGCATTTT. Residues: CASLSPGQGKQPQHF.